This entry lists 14 T cell receptor beta chains sequenced from one sample in a study of blood T cells in healthy people across ages. With a J-beta primer mix and a sample-barcoded 5' primer, a second PCR ran roughly 6 to 11 cycles. TCRdb analysed the 5' RACE reads with MiXCR anew, one entry per CDR3 protein. The table records 1.5 million to 2 million distinct CDR3 sequences, about 49% of them present only once. The specimen was blood. The receptors were gathered from a woman between 40 and 55 years old in good health.

This clonotype was observed a few times. CDR3 DNA: TGTGCCAGCTCACCACAGGCTGAGGTCTATGGCTACACCTTC. Its protein product is CASSPQAEVYGYTF. The chain carries TRBV18 and TRBJ1-2; D is uncertain. Per the germline V gene, CDR1 is KGHSH and CDR2 is LQKENI. This CDR3 has 14 residues. Trimming removed 1 base at V and 4 bases at J, with 10 bases between.

This clonotype showed up just a few times. The chain employs TRBV10-3 and TRBJ2-1; D call uncertain. This CDR3 is 13 amino acids long. V was pared by 0 bases and J by 9 bases, with 9 bases between. Germline V gene lookup returns CDR1 ENHRY and CDR2 SYGVKD. The CDR3 protein is CAISESNQAEQFF. DNA of the CDR3: TGTGCCATCAGTGAGTCGAATCAGGCTGAGCAGTTCTTC.

This clonotype was counted many times. V usage is TRBV7-6 and J usage is TRBJ2-3, with a tentative D call TRBD2 (6 bases). Looked up from germline, CDR1 is SGHVS and CDR2 is FNYEAQ. The V gene lost 2 bases and the J gene lost 4 bases, with 19 bases spanning the gap. The CDR3 sequence is 17 residues long. CDR3 region: CASSLSSVGGFSDTQYF. The CDR3 bases are TGTGCCAGCAGCTTAAGCTCGGTCGGGGGTTTCTCAGATACGCAGTATTTT.

This CDR3 is CASSSASGLVARTDTQYF. CDR3 DNA sequence: TGTGCCAGCAGCTCAGCCTCCGGGTTGGTAGCGAGGACAGATACGCAGTATTTT. The genes are TRBV13 and TRBJ2-3; D is possibly TRBD2 (5 bases). The V end lost 4 bases, the J end lost 3 bases, and 23 bases lay between the germline ends. The CDR3 length is 18 residues. CDR1 and CDR2 from the germline V gene are PRHDT and FYEKMQ (reference sequence).

There are a few counts of this clonotype. The rearrangement uses TRBV20-1 and TRBJ1-2; D is unclear. Germline V gene lookup returns CDR1 DFQATT and CDR2 SNEGSKA (reference sequence). Trimming left V 3 bases short and J 8 bases short, with 10 bases between. The CDR3 is made up of 11 amino acids. CDR3: CSARLRAGYTF. The CDR3 DNA reads as TGCAGTGCTAGGCTCCGGGCCGGCTACACCTTC.

This clonotype turned up a few times. Here the CDR3 reads CASSPTGQRLFF. CDR3 sequence (DNA): TGTGCCAGCAGTCCGACGGGACAGCGACTGTTTTTT. The V call is TRBV6-2 or TRBV6-3, the J call TRBJ1-4, with 7 bases matching TRBD1. Germline V gives CDR1 MNHEY, CDR2 SVGEGT. The J segment lost 13 bases and the V segment lost 5 bases, leaving 7 bases of the junction unmatched. The CDR3 loop spans 12 amino acids.

This rearrangement joins TRBV7-2 to TRBJ1-5; D is undetermined. Trimming took 2 bases from V and 3 from J, leaving 20 bases between them. Germline CDR1 and CDR2: SGHTA and FQGNSA. The CDR3 loop spans 18 amino acids. The CDR3 DNA reads TGTGCCAGCAGCTTAAATCCGCGGGCACCCGGAGACAATCAGCCCCAGCATTTT. This translates into CASSLNPRAPGDNQPQHF.

The chain combines TRBV20-1 with TRBJ2-4; 8 nucleotides align to TRBD1. Germline V lookup: CDR1 DFQATT, CDR2 SNEGSKA (reference sequence). The CDR3 is 14 residues long. With 6 bases clipped from V and 1 base from J, the junction kept 5 bases outside the gene matches. The CDR3 DNA sequence: TGCAGTGCCCCGGACAGGGTGGCCAAAAACATTCAGTACTTC. Translated: CSAPDRVAKNIQYF.

The V gene is TRBV9, the J gene TRBJ1-2; D not resolved. Germline V lookup: CDR1 SGDLS, CDR2 YYNGEE. The CDR3 runs to 12 residues. Trimming removed 4 bases from V and 8 bases from J, with 12 bases in between. As DNA, the CDR3 is TGTGCCAGCAGCCCCGCAGCGTTCGGCTACACCTTC. It encodes CASSPAAFGYTF.

This clonotype has a count of ten or more. The chain employs TRBV18 and TRBJ2-3; 10 bases line up with TRBD2. The CDR3 runs to 15 residues. V shed 8 bases, J shed 3 bases, and the junction held 8 bases outside the gene matches. From germline, CDR1 is KGHSH and CDR2 LQKENI. CDR3 in amino acids: CASSPPSGGTDTQYF. The CDR3 DNA reads as TGTGCCAGCAGCCCCCCTAGCGGGGGTACAGATACGCAGTATTTT.

This CDR3 is CASSQDLTGDDTEAFF. CDR3 coding DNA: TGCGCCAGCAGCCAAGACCTCACAGGGGATGACACTGAAGCTTTCTTT. The chain recombines TRBV4-3 with TRBJ1-1; TRBD1 matches 7 bases. There are 16 residues in the CDR3. The germline V gene encodes CDR1 LGHNA and CDR2 YSLEER. With V trimmed by 0 bases and J by 3 bases, 7 bases remained unmatched.

The V gene is TRBV27, the J gene TRBJ1-4, with a possible D match to TRBD1 (5 bases). Trimming left V 5 bases short and J 5 bases short, with 9 bases between. The CDR3 consists of 13 residues. Germline values: CDR1 MNHEY, CDR2 SMNVEV (reference sequence). CDR3 in amino acids: CASSRGRNEKLFF. The CDR3 DNA follows: TGTGCCAGCAGTAGGGGTAGGAATGAAAAACTGTTTTTT.

The chain carries TRBV28 and TRBJ1-5, with unresolved D. The CDR3 runs to 12 residues. CDR1 is MDHEN, CDR2 SYDVKM, per germline. The V end was cut by 7 bases, the J end by 4 bases, with 8 bases between. The CDR3 region is CASTGINQPQHF. The CDR3 DNA reads as TGTGCCAGCACCGGGATAAATCAGCCCCAGCATTTT.

This chain uses TRBV4-3 with TRBJ2-1; TRBD2 agrees at 8 bases. The CDR3 has 17 residues. V gave up 1 base and J gave up 5 bases; unmatched junction bases: 10. Germline V lookup: CDR1 LGHNA, CDR2 YSLEER. The CDR3 loop is CASSQGIYGGGHNEQFF. The CDR3 DNA reads TGCGCCAGCAGCCAAGGGATTTACGGGGGGGGCCACAATGAGCAGTTCTTC.